The clone carrying this T cell receptor beta chain was seen only once. The sample comes from a study of neoadjuvant anti-PD-1 for oral cavity cancer. As for the study in general: Non-progressing patients received a fourth nivolumab dose near day 43, then surgery on days 50-56.

Six replicates per PBMC sample, mostly from around 500 ng of genomic DNA. Some clones are missing from TCRdb's copy, which holds only in-frame ones; the method was immunoSEQ multiplex PCR. The sample shows some 9,400 clones, roughly 60% of them seen only once. As to time point: after neoadjuvant nivolumab, at surgical resection. Stage II-IVA oral cavity squamous cell carcinoma was new and untreated by systemic or radiation therapy. The patients had HPV-negative, locally advanced oral cavity squamous cell carcinoma. CDR3 length: 11 residues. V lost 7 bases to trimming and J lost 4 bases, with 6 bases between them. In germline, CDR1 is MNHNY, CDR2 SVGAGI (reference sequence).

The sample here was PBMCs, taken after nivolumab (anti-PD-1) treatment. The clonotype comes from a person aged 35-79 years with oral cavity squamous cell carcinoma. The V gene is TRBV6-6, the J gene TRBJ2-3; no definite D call. The CDR3 region is CASMVADTQYF. CDR3 nucleotides: TGTGCCAGCATGGTAGCAGATACGCAGTATTTT.